Below, 25 T cell receptor beta chains from the same sample are listed, as sequenced in a study of spatial heterogeneity in lung cancer. TCRdb reprocessed the 5' RACE reads with MiXCR, giving one entry per CDR3 protein. The table shows around 60,000 distinct CDR3 sequences, with more than 7% occurring only once. Documented time point: sample taken at primary tumor resection. Extraction of whole RNA from tumor, nontumor lung or frozen PBMC preceded unsorted sequencing. Sequences were derived from PBMCs, sampled at surgery. The source of these receptors is a female donor with early-stage non-small cell lung cancer.

This clonotype was picked up many times. The J gene is TRBJ1-2, the V gene TRBV9, with TRBD1 as a possible D gene (6 bases). The CDR3 extends over 12 amino acids. V lost 0 bases to trimming and J lost 7 bases, with 7 bases between them. Germline V gene sequence: CDR1 SGDLS, CDR2 YYNGEE. The CDR3 here is CASSVEGGGYTF. DNA for the CDR3: TGTGCCAGCAGCGTAGAAGGGGGTGGCTACACCTTC.

There are a few counts of this clonotype. The chain links TRBV11-3 to TRBJ2-7; no clear D gene. Germline assignment: CDR1 SGHNT and CDR2 YENEEA. The CDR3 is made up of 13 amino acids. Between the trimmed V and J ends, which lost 4 bases and 3 bases, there was a span of 10 bases. CDR3 bases: TGTGCCAGCAGCTCTAGTGGCTTCTACGAGCAGTACTTC. Protein: CASSSSGFYEQYF.

The chain recombines TRBV30 with TRBJ1-1; 9 nucleotides line up with TRBD1. Germline V gives CDR1 GTSNPN, CDR2 SVGIG (reference sequence). Trimming took 4 bases from V and 7 from J; bases not matched to a gene: 10. The CDR3 runs to 14 residues. The CDR3 coding sequence is TGTGCCTGGAAGAAACAGGGGGCGCAGGATGAAGCTTTCTTT. Translated: CAWKKQGAQDEAFF. Looking up the rest from reference TRBV30 and TRBJ1-1 gives the full variable domain: SQTIHQWPATLVQPVGSPLSLECTVEGTSNPNLYWYRQAAGRGLQLLFYSVGIGQISSEVPQNLSASRPQDRQFILSSKKLLLSDSGFYLCAWKKQGAQDEAFFGQGTRLTVV.

This clonotype was seen ten or more times. The CDR3 loop is CSARERAYEQYF. The CDR3 nucleotides are TGCAGTGCTAGGGAGCGGGCCTACGAGCAGTACTTC. The rearrangement joins TRBV20-1 to TRBJ2-7; tentative D call: TRBD2 (6 bases). The CDR3 contains 12 residues. The germline CDR1 and CDR2 sequences are DFQATT and SNEGSKA (reference sequence). V was cut by 3 bases and J by 2 bases, with 8 bases left in between.

This chain connects TRBV18 to TRBJ2-3, with D unresolved. V dropped 3 bases and J dropped 3 bases, with 10 bases sitting between them. The CDR3 covers 14 residues. Per the germline V gene, CDR1 is KGHSH and CDR2 is LQKENI. The CDR3 reads CASSPPIGTDTQYF. The CDR3 DNA is TGTGCCAGCTCACCCCCCATTGGGACAGATACGCAGTATTTT.

The genes are TRBV20-1 and TRBJ2-5; 14 nucleotides agree with TRBD2. V lost 1 base to trimming and J lost 4 bases; unmatched junction nucleotides: 5. The CDR3 covers 16 residues. CDR1 is DFQATT and CDR2 is SNEGSKA in the germline V gene (reference sequence). The CDR3 protein is CSARATGTSGRETQYF. DNA for the CDR3: TGCAGTGCTAGAGCAACCGGGACTAGCGGGAGAGAGACCCAGTACTTC.

Many counts were recorded for this clonotype. The chain joins TRBV13 to TRBJ1-1, with TRBD1 matching over 9 bases. V lost 3 bases to trimming and J lost 1 base; unmatched junction nucleotides: 0. Germline loops: CDR1 PRHDT, CDR2 FYEKMQ (reference sequence). The CDR3 sequence is 14 residues long. CDR3 sequence reads: CASSLGQGNTEAFF. CDR3 DNA: TGTGCCAGCAGCTTGGGACAGGGGAACACTGAAGCTTTCTTT.

The chain carries TRBV20-1 and TRBJ2-3; 8 nucleotides match TRBD2. CDR3 size: 14 residues. V lost 4 bases to trimming and J lost 1 base; unmatched junction nucleotides: 4. Germline-derived CDR1 and CDR2 are DFQATT and SNEGSKA (reference sequence). This CDR3 reads CSATALAGTDTQYF. For the CDR3, the DNA is TGCAGTGCTACGGCACTAGCGGGCACAGATACGCAGTATTTT.

This clonotype was recorded a few times. V usage is TRBV9 and J usage is TRBJ1-1, with TRBD1 as a possible D gene (6 bases). Germline loops: CDR1 SGDLS, CDR2 YYNGEE. The length of the CDR3 is 14 residues. Trimming cost V 3 bases and J 8 bases, with 17 bases left between them. Here the CDR3 reads CASSARDTRQEAFF. DNA of the CDR3: TGTGCCAGCAGCGCTCGGGACACCCGGCAAGAAGCTTTCTTT.

In its sample, this clonotype was seen many times. The J gene is TRBJ1-3, the V gene TRBV18, with unresolved D. V lost 1 base and J 1 base, leaving 11 bases between the germline ends. The CDR3 covers 16 residues. Germline loops: CDR1 KGHSH, CDR2 LQKENI. This CDR3 reads CASSPRSATSGNTIYF. In DNA form, the CDR3 reads TGTGCCAGCTCACCACGGTCAGCAACTTCTGGAAACACCATATATTTT.

The V and J genes are TRBV12-3 or TRBV12-4 and TRBJ2-7; D perhaps matches TRBD2 (5 bases). This CDR3 is built from 15 residues. V lost 5 bases, J lost 1 base, and 15 bases lay in between. CDR3 protein: CASSRGLLGSYEQYV. Here the CDR3 DNA reads TGTGCCAGCAGTCGTGGACTTCTAGGGTCCTACGAGCAGTACGTC.

This clonotype was detected many times. The chain carries TRBV11-2 and TRBJ2-1; 11 bases line up with TRBD2. Trimming at V came to 5 bases and at J to 8 bases, leaving 8 bases not matched to a gene. The CDR3 contains 15 residues. Germline V lookup: CDR1 SGHAT, CDR2 FQNNGV. The CDR3 sequence is CASSLSSGGPHEQFF. DNA for the CDR3: TGTGCCAGCAGCCTTTCTAGCGGGGGGCCCCATGAGCAGTTCTTC.

CDR3 in DNA: TGTGCCAGCAGTTTACGGGTCCGGGAAACAGACAATTCACCCCTCCACTTT. Protein: CASSLRVRETDNSPLHF. The rearrangement joins TRBV27 to TRBJ1-6; no clear D gene. Germline CDR1 MNHEY, CDR2 SMNVEV (reference sequence). CDR3 length: 17 amino acids. Deletions cut 2 bases from V and 7 bases from J, with 18 bases between.

The genes are TRBV6-2 or TRBV6-3 and TRBJ1-3; D is uncertain. The CDR3 sequence is 16 residues long. Trimming cost V 0 bases and J 0 bases, with 9 bases left between them. The germline gives CDR1 MNHEY, CDR2 SVGEGT. The CDR3 coding sequence is TGTGCCAGCAGTTACTCGTGGGCCTACTCTGGAAACACCATATATTTT. This translates into CASSYSWAYSGNTIYF.

This clonotype appeared a few times. The chain couples TRBV20-1 to TRBJ2-1, with 14 bases aligning to TRBD2. The V segment lost 1 base and the J segment 0 bases; nucleotides outside the gene matches: 5. Per germline, CDR1 DFQATT and CDR2 SNEGSKA (reference sequence). The CDR3 spans 18 residues. The CDR3 is CSARGGLAGARSYNEQFF. The CDR3 nucleotides are TGCAGTGCTAGAGGGGGACTAGCGGGAGCCCGCTCCTACAATGAGCAGTTCTTC.

This clonotype came up many times. The chain is built from TRBV6-1 and TRBJ1-5; possibly TRBD1 for D (5 bases). The germline gives CDR1 MNHNS, CDR2 SASEGT. V shed 2 bases and J shed 6 bases, with 8 bases lying between them. CDR3 length: 13 residues. Written as DNA, the CDR3 is TGTGCCAGCAGTGAAAGGGGCCGTCAGCCCCAGCATTTT. Its translation: CASSERGRQPQHF.

Of note for this clonotype: One junction end disagrees with the germline gene, perhaps due to a read error. V gene TRBV6-5 combines with J gene TRBJ2-6; a possible D gene is TRBD1 (6 bases). The V gene's germline CDR1 is MNHEY and CDR2 SVGAGI. The CDR3 is 18 amino acids. The CDR3 loop reads CASSYWGQSGSGANVLTF. The CDR3 coding sequence is TGTGCCAGCAGTTACTGGGGACAATCCGGATCTGGTGCCAACGTCCTGACTTTC.

V is TRBV28 and J is TRBJ2-5; 8 bases fit TRBD1. Trimming cost V 2 bases and J 5 bases; bases outside gene matches: 7. This CDR3 has 15 amino acids. Germline CDR1 is MDHEN and CDR2 is SYDVKM. In DNA, the CDR3 is TGTGCCAGCAGTTTACTCACCAGGGGGCCGGAGACCCAGTACTTC. Translated: CASSLLTRGPETQYF.

This clonotype was seen more than once but under ten times. The rearrangement uses TRBV5-1 and TRBJ2-1; perhaps TRBD2 as D (6 bases). The CDR3 spans 15 residues. Trimming took off 4 bases at V and 5 bases at J, with 16 bases between the two ends. The germline V gene encodes CDR1 SGHRS and CDR2 YFSETQ. In nucleotides, the CDR3 is TGCGCCAGCAGCGTAACGGGAGCAAGCAACAATGAGCAGTTCTTC. It encodes CASSVTGASNNEQFF.

In this sample, this clonotype turned up a few times. The chain joins TRBV18 to TRBJ2-2; tentative D call: TRBD1 (6 bases). This CDR3 contains 15 residues. V lost 4 bases and J 1 base, leaving 10 bases between the germline ends. Per germline, CDR1 KGHSH and CDR2 LQKENI. CDR3 sequence: CASSLGTLNTGELFF. DNA of the CDR3: TGTGCCAGCTCACTGGGGACACTGAACACCGGGGAGCTGTTTTTT.

For this clonotype: A read error may explain this, as a much larger clone is one base away. The chain employs TRBV10-3 and TRBJ2-3; 7 nucleotides match TRBD2. In germline, CDR1 is ENHRY, CDR2 SYGVKD. The CDR3 length is 15 residues. The V gene end was trimmed by 0 bases and the J gene end by 4 bases; junction bases not matched to a gene: 4. CDR3 sequence: CAISESVGGADTQYF. The CDR3 bases are TGTGCCATCAGTGAGTCAGTGGGAGGGGCAGATACGCAGTATTTT.

The table lists this clonotype with many counts. The rearrangement joins TRBV28 to TRBJ2-1, with TRBD1 matching 8 bases. Germline V gene data show CDR1 as MDHEN and CDR2 as SYDVKM. The CDR3 spans 15 residues. J lost 8 bases, V lost 1 base, and 7 bases had no gene match. CDR3 sequence: CASSLSRGQGHEQFF. The CDR3, as DNA: TGTGCCAGCAGTTTATCCCGAGGACAGGGCCATGAGCAGTTCTTC.

This clonotype was observed many times. The V call is TRBV28, the J call TRBJ2-7; a weak D match, TRBD1 (6 bases). V gave up 2 bases and J gave up 2 bases, with 13 bases separating them. From germline, CDR1 is MDHEN and CDR2 SYDVKM. This CDR3 spans 15 amino acids. CDR3 DNA: TGTGCCAGCAGTTTAGGGGGCACCCTACCCTACGAGCAGTACTTC. Its translation: CASSLGGTLPYEQYF.

This clonotype appeared many times. The rearrangement joins TRBV19 to TRBJ1-5; the D is unclear. From germline, CDR1 is LNHDA and CDR2 SQIVND (reference sequence). V dropped 7 bases and J dropped 2 bases, with 21 bases sitting between them. There are 17 residues in the CDR3. The CDR3 spells CASNAQVVNPGNQPQHF. The CDR3 DNA sequence: TGTGCCAGTAACGCCCAGGTGGTTAACCCGGGCAATCAGCCCCAGCATTTT.

This clonotype was counted a few times. This chain connects TRBV7-3 to TRBJ1-3; D gene unclear. The germline CDR1 and CDR2 sequences are SGHTA and FQGTGA. The V and J ends lost 4 bases and 4 bases respectively, with 14 bases between them. CDR3 length equals 15 residues. CDR3 region: CASSSTGGMGNTIYF. The CDR3 bases are TGTGCCAGCAGCTCCACGGGAGGGATGGGAAACACCATATATTTT.